This TCR beta chain derives from a study of technical replicates of blood from a few donors. Germline CDR1 is SGHNT and CDR2 is YYREEE (reference sequence). The CDR3 has 15 amino acids. Germline trimming cut 3 bases from V and 4 bases from J; bases unmatched to any gene: 6. TCRdb's copy holds only in-frame clones and misses some; the assay was immunoSEQ multiplex PCR. Among roughly 51,000 clones listed, roughly 95% were seen once. Sequencing input: PBMCs. This sequence joins TRBV5-4 and TRBJ1-3; 8 bases align to TRBD1. This TCR was sampled from a human donor in good health. Some clones in this sample may be carry-over from other donors' samples. The CDR3 loop is CASSSDRASGNTIYF. The CDR3 coding sequence is TGTGCCAGCAGCTCGGACAGGGCCTCCGGAAACACCATATATTTT.